Presented here are 26 T cell receptor beta chains from one specimen sequenced in a study of regulatory T cells in long-lasting Graves disease. Time point noted: newly diagnosed GD, antithyroid drugs for less than 3 months. PBMCs were the source of the RNA used for TCR sequencing. Construction of TCR beta libraries relied on iRepertoire HTBI primers and on Arm-PCR targeting CDR3 regions. TCRdb re-called the multiplex PCR reads through MiXCR, storing one row per CDR3 protein. This repertoire shows roughly 420,000 distinct CDR3 sequences, about 15% found once; its top ten account for about 10%. The same sample was also used in a study of T cells in Graves' hyperthyroidism and ophthalmopathy.

Sequencing was performed on peripheral blood mononuclear cells (PBMCs), taken at new diagnosis, from a patient treated with antithyroid drugs. The origin of the receptors is a woman in her 30s with Graves disease.

This clonotype was detected only a few times. J is TRBJ1-2 and V is TRBV27, with 8 bases fitting TRBD1. Germline assignment: CDR1 MNHEY and CDR2 SMNVEV (reference sequence). The ends lost 4 bases at V and 4 bases at J; junction bases unmatched: 14. This CDR3 comprises 17 residues. The CDR3 coding sequence is TGTGCCAGCAGTTCCCGCGGGACAGGCCCTGGGGCCTATGGCTACACCTTC. Translating it yields CASSSRGTGPGAYGYTF.

At least ten counts were recorded for this clonotype. The gene calls are TRBV20-1 and TRBJ1-4; no clear D. CDR3 length equals 17 residues. In germline, CDR1 is DFQATT, CDR2 SNEGSKA (reference sequence). V was trimmed by 0 bases and J by 0 bases, leaving 14 bases between them. CDR3: CSARDIKGPATNEKLFF. The CDR3 nucleotides read TGCAGTGCTAGAGATATAAAAGGACCCGCAACTAATGAAAAACTGTTTTTT.

This clonotype showed up many times. The V call is TRBV6-2 or TRBV6-3, the J call TRBJ2-3; no definite D call. CDR1 and CDR2 from the germline V gene are MNHEY and SVGEGT. Trimming pared 6 bases from V and 2 bases from J, leaving 12 bases between. This CDR3 has 14 amino acids. The CDR3 nucleotides are TGTGCCAGCAGCTACGACCAATTCACAGATACGCAGTATTTT. Protein sequence: CASSYDQFTDTQYF.

The chain has TRBV29-1 and TRBJ2-1; perhaps TRBD2 as D (6 bases). V was cut by 6 bases and J by 13 bases, with 16 bases left in between. This CDR3 has 11 residues. Germline CDR1 and CDR2: SQVTM and ANQGSEA. The CDR3 is CSVWRGTDQFF. CDR3 DNA sequence: TGCAGCGTCTGGCGCGGGACCGACCAGTTCTTC.

This rearrangement joins TRBV10-3 to TRBJ2-1; TRBD2 aligns across 8 bases. Germline CDR1 ENHRY, CDR2 SYGVKD. With V trimmed by 10 bases and J by 3 bases, 14 bases remained unmatched. This CDR3 is built from 16 residues. The CDR3 DNA sequence: TGTGCCAGCCTTGGGTCGGTAGCGGGACACTACAATGAGCAGTTCTTC. This gives the protein CASLGSVAGHYNEQFF.

Points on this clonotype: A much more abundant neighbour one base away suggests this may be a read error. V gene TRBV28 combines with J gene TRBJ2-2, with a weak D call TRBD1 (6 bases). V was clipped by 6 bases and J by 4 bases, with 21 bases between them. The CDR3 runs to 17 residues. Germline V CDR1 and CDR2: MDHEN, SYDVKM. CDR3 region: CASRPTQGSPATGELFF. As DNA, the CDR3 is TGTGCCAGCAGACCCACACAGGGTTCACCGGCCACCGGGGAGCTGTTTTTT.

This clonotype showed up many times. V is TRBV12-3 or TRBV12-4 and J is TRBJ1-1; TRBD1 agrees at 9 bases. The CDR3 spans 14 residues. Trimming took 5 bases from V and 1 from J; bases not matched to a gene: 2. The CDR3 DNA sequence: TGTGCCAGCAGTAAGGGACAGGGGAACACTGAAGCTTTCTTT. This gives the protein CASSKGQGNTEAFF.

At least ten counts were recorded for this clonotype. The gene calls are TRBV5-6 and TRBJ2-4; 7 bases map to TRBD1. The CDR3 runs to 14 residues. Trimming took 2 bases from V and 7 from J; bases not matched to a gene: 6. Germline V gene data show CDR1 as SGHDT and CDR2 as YYEEEE. The CDR3 loop is CASSLTGVVNIQYF. The CDR3, as DNA: TGTGCCAGCAGCTTAACAGGGGTAGTGAACATTCAGTACTTC.

A remark on this clonotype: This CDR3 is missing its conserved last phenylalanine or tryptophan, likely due to a read error. V is TRBV4-1 and J is TRBJ1-1; 11 bases agree with TRBD1. The J segment lost 8 bases and the V segment lost 3 bases, leaving 5 bases of the junction unmatched. The CDR3 has 14 amino acids. Germline V gene data show CDR1 as MGHRA and CDR2 as YSYEKL. CDR3 in amino acids: CASSQDRGLEEAFL. CDR3 in DNA: TGCGCCAGCAGCCAGGACAGGGGGCTTGAGGAAGCTTTCCTT.

This clonotype turned up a few times. This rearrangement joins TRBV7-9 to TRBJ1-5; no firm D call. This CDR3 is built from 15 residues. Trimming took off 1 base at V and 7 bases at J, with 14 bases between the two ends. Per germline, CDR1 SEHNR and CDR2 FQNEAQ (reference sequence). This CDR3 is CASSLDASRGQPQHF. The CDR3 DNA is TGTGCCAGCAGCTTAGACGCCAGCCGCGGGCAGCCCCAGCATTTT.

This clonotype was detected a few times. The chain combines TRBV7-9 with TRBJ2-7; D possibly corresponds to TRBD2 (6 bases). The CDR3 extends over 16 amino acids. Germline-derived CDR1 and CDR2 are SEHNR and FQNEAQ (reference sequence). V lost 6 bases, J lost 2 bases, and 20 bases lay in between. The CDR3 sequence: CASSSTSTSRTYEQYF. The CDR3 DNA reads TGTGCCAGCAGTTCCACTTCAACTAGCAGGACCTACGAGCAGTACTTC. Filled out from reference TRBV7-9 and TRBJ2-7, the complete variable domain reads DTGVSQNPRHKITKRGQNVTFRCDPISEHNRLYWYRQTLGQGPEFLTYFQNEAQLEKSRLLSDRFSAERPKGSFSTLEIQRTEQGDSAMYLCASSSTSTSRTYEQYFGPGTRLTVT.

This sequence joins TRBV10-3 and TRBJ2-6; D is uncertain. Germline V lookup: CDR1 ENHRY, CDR2 SYGVKD. The CDR3 totals 15 residues. V was trimmed by 3 bases and J by 0 bases, leaving 6 bases between them. The CDR3 bases are TGTGCCATCAGTGATAACCTCTCTGGGGCCAACGTCCTGACTTTC. Its protein is CAISDNLSGANVLTF.

This clonotype was counted at least ten times. The chain employs TRBV10-2 and TRBJ1-4; no definite D call. The germline V and J ends were trimmed by 7 bases and 3 bases, with 15 bases remaining between them. The CDR3 is 15 amino acids. Looked up from germline, CDR1 is WSHSY and CDR2 is SAAADI. The CDR3: CASMEPTEANEKLFF. The CDR3 DNA reads TGCGCCAGCATGGAGCCAACGGAGGCTAATGAAAAACTGTTTTTT.

This clonotype was counted a few times. The chain has TRBV4-1 and TRBJ1-5; D might be TRBD1 (6 bases). The CDR3 consists of 13 residues. V was pared by 2 bases and J by 9 bases, with 11 bases between. CDR1 is MGHRA, CDR2 YSYEKL, per germline. For the CDR3, the DNA is TGCGCCAGCAGCCAATCAGGGGAGCGGCCCCAGCATTTT. This encodes CASSQSGERPQHF.

Only a few counts were recorded for this clonotype. The rearrangement uses TRBV6-2 or TRBV6-3 and TRBJ1-2; D unresolved. CDR1 is MNHEY, CDR2 SVGEGT, per germline. The CDR3 runs to 13 residues. V was pared by 5 bases and J by 5 bases, with 12 bases between. CDR3 nucleotides: TGTGCCAGCAGTGAACCCTGGCGTTATGGCTACACCTTC. It yields the protein CASSEPWRYGYTF.

The V call is TRBV19, the J call TRBJ2-7; no clear D gene. Trimming shortened V by 3 bases and J by 3 bases, and 9 bases separated the two germline ends. Germline-derived CDR1 and CDR2 are LNHDA and SQIVND (reference sequence). The CDR3 is 13 amino acids. For the CDR3, the DNA is TGTGCCAGTAGTATTGGTGGAAACTACGAGCAGTACTTC. This encodes CASSIGGNYEQYF.

This clonotype came up many times. The V gene is TRBV19, the J gene TRBJ1-1, with D unresolved. V lost 5 bases, J lost 4 bases, and 17 bases lay in between. This CDR3 has 15 residues. The germline gives CDR1 LNHDA, CDR2 SQIVND (reference sequence). The DNA for the CDR3 is TGTGCCAGTAGTCGATGGGGTATCCGTGTCACTGAAGCTTTCTTT. Its protein product is CASSRWGIRVTEAFF.

This clonotype has at least ten counts. The chain uses TRBV10-3 and TRBJ2-7, with 7 bases identical to TRBD2. The CDR3 is made up of 16 amino acids. CDR1 is ENHRY and CDR2 is SYGVKD in the germline V gene. Losses at the gene ends were 5 bases for V and 2 bases for J; bases not matched to a gene: 12. Here the CDR3 DNA reads TGTGCCATCAGTCTTTCCGGGGAGGGCAGACCCTACGAGCAGTACTTC. Translating gives CAISLSGEGRPYEQYF.

This clonotype was seen more than once but under ten times. The V gene is TRBV12-3 or TRBV12-4, the J gene TRBJ1-1; TRBD1 aligns across 10 bases. After removal of 6 bases from V and 3 bases from J, the junction contained 4 bases not matched to a gene. CDR3 length equals 14 residues. Here the CDR3 reads CASSSGTGDTEAFF. Written as DNA, the CDR3 is TGTGCCAGCAGCTCCGGGACAGGGGACACTGAAGCTTTCTTT.

As for this clonotype: This sequence may be a read error, since a much larger clone differs from it by one base. The rearrangement joins TRBV7-2 to TRBJ1-1; D is unclear. The CDR3 extends over 11 amino acids. Per the germline V gene, CDR1 is SGHTA and CDR2 is FQGNSA. V was cut by 6 bases and J by 4 bases, with 6 bases left in between. As DNA, the CDR3 is TGTGCCAGCAGGGAGGTCACTGAAGCTTTCTTT. Protein sequence: CASREVTEAFF.

This clonotype has more than one count but fewer than ten. The chain employs TRBV28 and TRBJ1-2, with TRBD1 as a possible D gene (5 bases). Germline V gives CDR1 MDHEN, CDR2 SYDVKM. The CDR3 runs to 14 residues. V was cut by 3 bases and J by 8 bases, with 16 bases left in between. The CDR3 coding sequence is TGTGCCAGCAGTTTTTTGGGGCCTAGGAGCGGCTACACCTTC. It encodes CASSFLGPRSGYTF.

This clonotype was observed at least ten times. CDR3 DNA: TGTGCCTGGGGGACAGACTACACCGGGGAGCTGTTTTTT. This gives the protein CAWGTDYTGELFF. The chain joins TRBV30 to TRBJ2-2, with 7 bases aligning to TRBD1. Trimming cost V 5 bases and J 3 bases; bases outside gene matches: 3. Germline V gene sequence: CDR1 GTSNPN, CDR2 SVGIG (reference sequence). The CDR3 spans 13 residues. The full variable domain, its missing parts supplied by reference TRBV30 and TRBJ2-2, is SQTIHQWPATLVQPVGSPLSLECTVEGTSNPNLYWYRQAAGRGLQLLFYSVGIGQISSEVPQNLSASRPQDRQFILSSKKLLLSDSGFYLCAWGTDYTGELFFGEGSRLTVL.

This clonotype was seen just once. A far more abundant clone sits one base away, making this likely a read error. The CDR3 is CASSLREGQGREPYF. The CDR3 DNA sequence: TGTGCCAGCAGTTTAAGAGAGGGACAGGGACGCGAGCCGTACTTC. The chain recombines TRBV11-2 with TRBJ2-7; 9 bases map to TRBD1. The CDR3 totals 15 residues. Germline assignment: CDR1 SGHAT and CDR2 FQNNGV.

This clonotype was observed a few times. This sequence joins TRBV6-5 and TRBJ2-2, with D perhaps TRBD2 (6 bases). Germline assignment: CDR1 MNHEY and CDR2 SVGAGI. V shed 2 bases and J shed 3 bases, with 7 bases lying between them. The CDR3 extends over 14 amino acids. In DNA, the CDR3 is TGTGCCAGCAGTTACGGAGGGGACACCGGGGAGCTGTTTTTT. This codes for CASSYGGDTGELFF.

This clonotype occurred many times. This rearrangement joins TRBV12-3 or TRBV12-4 to TRBJ2-7, with 11 bases aligning to TRBD2. V trimming: 7 bases; J trimming: 7 bases; junction bases outside the gene matches: 9. The CDR3 extends over 14 amino acids. For the CDR3, the DNA is TGTGCCAGCACCTTAGCGGGAGGGCCGGGGGAGCAGTACTTC. Its translation: CASTLAGGPGEQYF.

Many counts were recorded for this clonotype. This chain uses TRBV7-6 with TRBJ1-6; D is unresolved. The CDR3 is made up of 19 amino acids. V was shortened by 4 bases and J by 0 bases, with 19 bases between the two germline ends. In germline, CDR1 is SGHVS, CDR2 FNYEAQ. The CDR3 DNA reads TGTGCCAGCAGCTCAACAACTCGCCTCGAGAGCTCCTATAATTCACCCCTCCACTTT. As protein: CASSSTTRLESSYNSPLHF.